This T cell receptor beta chain was obtained from a study of cytotoxic CD8 clonotypes in ibrutinib-treated CLL. TCRdb's table, derived via immunoSEQ multiplex PCR, lists solely in-frame clones and lacks some. The sample contains 9,400 or so clones, roughly 57% of which appear only once. Germline CDR1 ENHRY, CDR2 SYGVKD. The V gene lost 0 bases and the J gene lost 7 bases, with 13 bases spanning the gap. The CDR3 consists of 15 residues. Sequenced here: PBMCs, sampled before ibrutinib treatment. This TCR was recovered from a human donor with chronic lymphocytic leukemia. This chain joins TRBV10-3 and TRBJ2-1; the D gene is possibly TRBD1 (6 bases). CDR3 coding DNA: TGTGCCATCAGTGAGTCTACAGGGAACCAAAATGAGCAGTTCTTC. Amino acids: CAISESTGNQNEQFF.